A single sample is the source of the 26 T cell receptor beta chains below, sequenced in a study of radiation and T cells in renal cell carcinoma. Produced via immunoSEQ multiplex PCR; TCRdb's table is partial and in-frame only. The sample lists about 120,000 clones; 80% to 90% were seen once. Noted time point: blood 2 weeks post-SBRT. The treatment is: 15 Gy SBRT to primary tumor, nephrectomy 4 weeks later. Sequenced here: blood, sampled from a patient whose treatment included radiotherapy and nephrectomy. These receptors came from a woman aged 55-69 years with renal cell carcinoma.

The gene calls are TRBV5-1 and TRBJ2-3; the D is unclear. V was pared by 4 bases and J by 0 bases, with 12 bases between. Germline lookup yields CDR1 SGHRS and CDR2 YFSETQ. This CDR3 spans 15 amino acids. CDR3 nucleotides: TGCGCCAGCAGCGCACCACCCCCTAGCACAGATACGCAGTATTTT. This encodes CASSAPPPSTDTQYF.

The V gene is TRBV29-1, the J gene TRBJ2-7, with D uncertain. V lost 4 bases and J 1 base, leaving 8 bases between the germline ends. The CDR3 runs to 12 residues. In germline, CDR1 is SQVTM, CDR2 ANQGSEA. CDR3 bases: TGCAGCGTTGCCCTAGGGTCCTACGAGCAGTACTTC. Protein: CSVALGSYEQYF.

The chain has TRBV7-2 and TRBJ2-1, with D possibly TRBD2 on 6 matching bases. Trimming removed 2 bases from V and 3 bases from J, with 17 bases in between. Per germline, CDR1 SGHTA and CDR2 FQGNSA. The CDR3 contains 17 residues. The CDR3 nucleotides are TGTGCCAGCAGCTTAAACCCCGGACTACCTGTCTACAATGAGCAGTTCTTC. Amino acid sequence: CASSLNPGLPVYNEQFF.

This clone was seen ten or more times. The gene calls are TRBV7-9 and TRBJ2-5; perhaps TRBD2 as D (6 bases). Germline V CDR1 and CDR2: SEHNR, FQNEAQ (reference sequence). V was pared by 5 bases and J by 2 bases, with 18 bases between. This CDR3 contains 16 residues. The CDR3 nucleotides read TGTGCCAGCAGCCGCGGCCGGGGGACTCAACAAGAGACCCAGTACTTC. Translation: CASSRGRGTQQETQYF.

This sequence joins TRBV7-6 and TRBJ2-5; TRBD2 matches 11 bases. Germline CDR1 and CDR2: SGHVS and FNYEAQ. V was pared by 3 bases and J by 5 bases, with 8 bases of the junction left unmatched. The CDR3 runs 16 residues. The DNA for the CDR3 is TGTGCCAGCAGCTTGGTAGCGGGGGGGCCTGGGGAGACCCAGTACTTC. Residues: CASSLVAGGPGETQYF.

This clone was seen just once. This sequence joins TRBV7-8 and TRBJ2-7; D unclear. The germline V gene encodes CDR1 SGHVS and CDR2 FQNEAQ. The CDR3 has 15 residues. V dropped 5 bases and J dropped 1 base, with 15 bases sitting between them. CDR3 loop: CASSRAPRESYEQYF. CDR3 nucleotide sequence: TGTGCCAGCAGCCGGGCCCCCCGAGAATCCTACGAGCAGTACTTC.

This clone was seen a handful of times. The V gene is TRBV6-1, the J gene TRBJ1-4, with D maybe TRBD1 (5 bases). In germline, CDR1 is MNHNS, CDR2 SASEGT. Trimming left V 1 base short and J 8 bases short, with 14 bases between. There are 15 residues in the CDR3. The CDR3 region is CASSEDGGGEEKLFF. CDR3 DNA sequence: TGTGCCAGCAGTGAAGATGGTGGAGGGGAGGAAAAACTGTTTTTT.

This chain links TRBV4-1 with TRBJ2-3; tentative D call: TRBD1 (5 bases). Deletions cut 3 bases from V and 4 bases from J, with 11 bases between. Germline V CDR1 and CDR2: MGHRA, YSYEKL. The CDR3 consists of 14 residues. CDR3 sequence: CASSQVQEPDTQYF. CDR3 bases: TGCGCCAGCAGCCAGGTACAGGAGCCAGATACGCAGTATTTT.

The V call is TRBV7-3, the J call TRBJ2-1; 7 bases agree with TRBD2. This CDR3 has 15 amino acids. The germline V gene encodes CDR1 SGHTA and CDR2 FQGTGA. V lost 5 bases and J lost 8; bases outside the gene matches: 12. The chain's CDR3 is CASSASRVAGDEQFF. Here the CDR3 DNA reads TGTGCCAGCAGCGCCAGTCGAGTAGCGGGCGATGAGCAGTTCTTC.

CDR3 nucleotides: TGTGCCAGCAGTAAGTACGGGACAGGGGACGACTATGGCTACACCTTC. It is translated as CASSKYGTGDDYGYTF. The chain recombines TRBV2 with TRBJ1-2, with TRBD1 matching 10 bases. This CDR3 is 16 amino acids long. With V trimmed by 5 bases and J by 3 bases, 9 bases remained unmatched. The germline CDR1 and CDR2 sequences are SNHLY and FYNNEI.

CDR3 coding DNA: TGTGCCAGCAGTGGAAGGCAGGGGTACGAGCAGTACTTC. Translating gives CASSGRQGYEQYF. The V call is TRBV25-1, the J call TRBJ2-7; tentative D call: TRBD1 (6 bases). Trimming removed 4 bases at V and 4 bases at J, with 11 bases between. This CDR3 contains 13 residues. The germline V gene has CDR1 MGHDK and CDR2 SYGVNS.

The chain combines TRBV7-8 with TRBJ2-7, with D hard to call. CDR3 length: 12 amino acids. V lost 5 bases, J lost 4 bases, and 9 bases lay in between. The germline V gene has CDR1 SGHVS and CDR2 FQNEAQ. In DNA, the CDR3 is TGTGCCAGCAGCCACAAGGTGTACGAGCAGTACTTC. Encoded protein: CASSHKVYEQYF.

This chain joins TRBV6-6 and TRBJ1-5, with D possibly matching TRBD1 (6 bases). The CDR3 spans 15 residues. Germline V gives CDR1 MNHNY, CDR2 SVGAGI (reference sequence). V shed 0 bases and J shed 3 bases, with 9 bases lying between them. DNA for the CDR3: TGTGCCAGCAGTTACTCTCGGACAGTCAATCAGCCCCAGCATTTT. As protein: CASSYSRTVNQPQHF.

The chain links TRBV6-6 to TRBJ2-1, with 13 bases fitting TRBD2. Trimming cost V 7 bases and J 9 bases; bases outside gene matches: 6. From germline, CDR1 is MNHNY and CDR2 SVGAGI (reference sequence). The CDR3 totals 14 residues. The CDR3 DNA sequence: TGTGCCAGCATTTCGGGACTAGCGGGACTTGAGCAGTTCTTC. Its protein is CASISGLAGLEQFF.

This clone has just a few counts. J is TRBJ1-1 and V is TRBV29-1; D is ambiguous. The germline V gene encodes CDR1 SQVTM and CDR2 ANQGSEA. V lost 3 bases, J lost 6 bases, and 14 bases lay in between. This CDR3 region has 13 residues. CDR3 nucleotides: TGCAGCGTTGATAAGGGTACCCAGCCTGAAGCTTTCTTT. It encodes CSVDKGTQPEAFF.

This sequence joins TRBV19 and TRBJ2-3; 9 bases fit TRBD1. The CDR3 totals 16 residues. CDR1 and CDR2 from the germline V gene are LNHDA and SQIVND (reference sequence). Losses at the gene ends were 6 bases for V and 7 bases for J; bases not matched to a gene: 14. The CDR3 protein is CASSVDRGGPPNTQYF. The CDR3 bases are TGTGCCAGTAGCGTCGACAGGGGGGGACCCCCGAATACGCAGTATTTT.

The rearrangement links TRBV11-2 to TRBJ1-2; D might be TRBD1 (5 bases). V was trimmed by 1 base and J by 8 bases, leaving 17 bases between them. CDR1 and CDR2 from the germline V gene are SGHAT and FQNNGV. CDR3 length equals 15 residues. CDR3 bases: TGTGCCAGCAGCTTAGGGTCGGCTAATAAGGGGGGCTACACCTTC. It yields the protein CASSLGSANKGGYTF.

The chain is built from TRBV15 and TRBJ1-6; 9 bases align to TRBD1. The CDR3 is made up of 19 amino acids. Germline CDR1 is LNHNV and CDR2 is YYDKDF (reference sequence). V gave up 3 bases and J gave up 7 bases; unmatched junction bases: 16. CDR3 DNA sequence: TGTGCCACCAGCAGGGGCGCCCTTAGCCCAGACAGGGGGAATTCACCCCTCCACTTT. This translates into CATSRGALSPDRGNSPLHF.

V is TRBV20-1 and J is TRBJ1-1; D is unclear. This CDR3 contains 11 residues. Germline CDR1 DFQATT, CDR2 SNEGSKA (reference sequence). V lost 3 bases and J lost 1, with 3 bases in between. CDR3 sequence reads: CSARGNTEAFF. DNA for the CDR3: TGCAGTGCTAGGGGGAACACTGAAGCTTTCTTT.

This chain links TRBV6-5 with TRBJ1-5; no reliable D call. Trimming took 5 bases from V and 3 from J, leaving 8 bases between them. Looked up from germline, CDR1 is MNHEY and CDR2 is SVGAGI. This CDR3 is built from 13 residues. The CDR3 protein is CASSRADNQPQHF. The CDR3 bases are TGTGCCAGCAGTCGGGCGGACAATCAGCCCCAGCATTTT.

This rearrangement joins TRBV7-2 to TRBJ1-4; 8 nucleotides agree with TRBD1. J lost 8 bases, V lost 0 bases, and 5 bases had no gene match. Germline values: CDR1 SGHTA, CDR2 FQGNSA. CDR3 length: 15 amino acids. The chain's CDR3 is CASSLAQTGAEKLFF. As DNA, the CDR3 is TGTGCCAGCAGCTTAGCACAGACAGGGGCGGAAAAACTGTTTTTT.

The V call is TRBV4-2, the J call TRBJ1-6; D gene ambiguous. Trimming removed 1 base at V and 4 bases at J, with 8 bases between. This CDR3 comprises 15 residues. Germline V lookup: CDR1 LGHNA, CDR2 YNFKEQ. CDR3 residues: CASSQAESYNSPLHF. DNA of the CDR3: TGTGCCAGCAGCCAAGCGGAATCGTATAATTCACCCCTCCACTTT.

V and J are TRBV6-6 and TRBJ1-1; 9 positions match TRBD1. CDR3 length equals 13 residues. Trimming took 2 bases from V and 11 from J; bases not matched to a gene: 6. Germline loops: CDR1 MNHNY, CDR2 SVGAGI (reference sequence). This CDR3 reads CASSYGGQGHAFF. The CDR3 coding sequence is TGTGCCAGCAGTTACGGCGGACAGGGGCACGCTTTCTTT.

The V and J genes are TRBV5-6 and TRBJ2-7; 9 bases fit TRBD1. Germline trimming cut 0 bases from V and 2 bases from J; bases unmatched to any gene: 0. The CDR3 is made up of 14 amino acids. Germline assignment: CDR1 SGHDT and CDR2 YYEEEE. The DNA for the CDR3 is TGTGCCAGCAGCTTGGGACAGGGGGCCTACGAGCAGTACTTC. Translating gives CASSLGQGAYEQYF.

The rearrangement links TRBV11-2 to TRBJ2-7, with 10 bases matching TRBD1. Germline CDR1 SGHAT, CDR2 FQNNGV. This CDR3 has 14 residues. J lost 10 bases, V lost 5 bases, and 11 bases had no gene match. The CDR3 DNA reads TGTGCCAGCAGCCGTAATCGGGACAGGGGCTTACAGTACTTC. This gives the protein CASSRNRDRGLQYF.

The chain recombines TRBV7-2 with TRBJ2-3, with 9 bases matching TRBD2. Germline values: CDR1 SGHTA, CDR2 FQGNSA. V gave up 4 bases and J gave up 1 base; unmatched junction bases: 9. CDR3 length: 17 residues. In nucleotides, the CDR3 is TGTGCCAGCAGCTCCACCTCTAGCGGGGCCCGCACAGATACGCAGTATTTT. This sequence encodes CASSSTSSGARTDTQYF.